This T cell receptor (beta chain) was sequenced during a study of shared clonotypes between healthy human individuals. Study-wide results and caveats: A small donor pool kept down the genetic and exposure-history diversity that was represented. Non-shared clonotypes had lower generation probabilities than those shared by all four donors. The sharing of around 5% of naive CD4 clonotypes was seen across a handful of donors.

The germline V gene has CDR1 SEHNR and CDR2 FQNEAQ (reference sequence). This CDR3 spans 15 amino acids. The ends were cut back, 10 bases at V and 6 bases at J, with 22 bases in the middle. On this clone: Its cognate antigen is unknown.

The naive CD8 subset, CD45RO-negative cells positively selected for CCR7, excluded terminally differentiated effector memory CD45RA+ cells. Nashville, Tennessee was home to all donors, each a Caucasian adult. Repertoires were generated with immunoSEQ multiplex PCR, while TCRdb's copy carries only in-frame clones and drops some. This sample carries about 2.1 million clones, 93% of them seen once, and the ten largest clones take about 1.6%. The V gene is TRBV7-9, the J gene TRBJ2-1; D is perhaps TRBD1 or TRBD2 (5 bases each). Sequenced input: naive CD8+ T cells from PBMCs. This receptor was taken from a man aged 18 to 30 in good health. Some clones in this sample may be carry-over from other donors' samples. CDR3 loop: CANRARDGKPNEQFF. The CDR3, as DNA: TGTGCCAACCGAGCGAGGGACGGGAAACCCAATGAGCAGTTCTTC. The full variable domain, rest sourced from reference TRBV7-9 and TRBJ2-1, is DTGVSQNPRHKITKRGQNVTFRCDPISEHNRLYWYRQTLGQGPEFLTYFQNEAQLEKSRLLSDRFSAERPKGSFSTLEIQRTEQGDSAMYLCANRARDGKPNEQFFGPGTRLTVL.